Here is one TCR beta chain with its context. Its target is not known. These data are taken from a study of cytomegalovirus exposure and HLA in healthy donors. Study-wide points: CMV serostatus was the only immune exposure information that was available. Reports indicate that TCR beta sequences accurately predicted the HLA-A and HLA-B alleles of most subjects. Reported performance of the classifier showed diagnosis of cytomegalovirus status with high specificity and sensitivity. Among donors in an Asian-associated ancestry cluster, a later analysis reportedly found fewer N-insertions than the approximately 670-donor mean.

PCR amplification relied on 60 Vbeta primers (plus 13 Jbeta primers). This table comes from immunoSEQ multiplex PCR, and its TCRdb copy is limited to in-frame clones, with some not included. This sample's clone table lists fewer than 150,000 clones. Per the germline V gene, CDR1 is SGHRS and CDR2 is YFSETQ. The CDR3 contains 19 residues. Trimming cost V 4 bases and J 6 bases; bases outside gene matches: 20. The sequenced material came from PBMCs. This clonotype was sampled from a woman aged 60-70 years in good health and CMV-seronegative. The rearrangement uses TRBV5-1 and TRBJ2-7; 12 positions agree with TRBD2. The CDR3 reads CASSPDGLAGLSLIVEQYF. CDR3 nucleotide sequence: TGCGCCAGCAGCCCGGACGGACTAGCGGGATTATCCTTAATTGTCGAGCAGTACTTC. Variable domain in full (rest from reference TRBV5-1 and TRBJ2-7): KAGVTQTPRYLIKTRGQQVTLSCSPISGHRSVSWYQQTPGQGLQFLFEYFSETQRNKGNFPGRFSGRQFSNSRSEMNVSTLELGDSALYLCASSPDGLAGLSLIVEQYFGPGTRLTVT.